A selection of T cell receptor beta chains follows, all from one sample in a study of T cells in localized non-small cell lung cancer. Generated by immunoSEQ multiplex PCR, the TCRdb table keeps only in-frame clones and is missing some. Here the sample spans about 2,100 clones, 36% being singletons. The source material was lung tumor tissue, sampled before any cancer treatment. Source of these receptors: a man aged 40-75 years with stage I lung adenocarcinoma. Both conserved end residues are part of each CDR3. D genes are given only for firm matches. Size is stated for part of the rows, as once, few or many counts, or as a class when the clone is expanded.

cdr3_nt: TGCGCCAACAGCTTGGGGGCTCCGGGAGGGGTTGGAGAAAAACTGTTTTTT
cdr3_aa: CANSLGAPGGVGEKLFF
d_call: NA
v_call: TRBV5-1
clone_size: NA
j_call: TRBJ1-4

cdr3_nt: TGTGCCAGCTCCCAACTACCGAACACTGAAGCTTTCTTT
cdr3_aa: CASSQLPNTEAFF
d_call: NA
v_call: TRBV18
clone_size: NA
j_call: TRBJ1-1

cdr3_nt: TGTGCCAGCAGTAAGGACAGGGTCAATGAAAAACTGTTTTTT
cdr3_aa: CASSKDRVNEKLFF
d_call: TRBD1
v_call: TRBV9
clone_size: NA
j_call: TRBJ1-4

cdr3_nt: TGTGCCAGCAGTGTCGGGCAGGGGCCCGTTCAGCCCCAGCATTTT
cdr3_aa: CASSVGQGPVQPQHF
d_call: NA
v_call: TRBV9
clone_size: few
j_call: TRBJ1-5

cdr3_nt: TGTGCCAGCAGTTTGCCAGGGGGCTTGAAGACCCAGTACTTC
cdr3_aa: CASSLPGGLKTQYF
d_call: TRBD1
v_call: TRBV28
clone_size: once
j_call: TRBJ2-5

cdr3_nt: TGTGCCTGGGGAAAGGGGGGGCCCACTCGGTCGGAAAAACTGTTTTTT
cdr3_aa: CAWGKGGPTRSEKLFF
d_call: NA
v_call: TRBV30
clone_size: few
j_call: TRBJ1-4

cdr3_nt: TGTGCCAGCAGTTTACCAGGCCGGGACAGGGCCTACGAGCAGTACTTC
cdr3_aa: CASSLPGRDRAYEQYF
d_call: TRBD1
v_call: TRBV28
clone_size: NA
j_call: TRBJ2-7

cdr3_nt: TGTGCCATCAGTGAGGCAGGGGGGCACTCCTACAATGAGCAGTTCTTC
cdr3_aa: CAISEAGGHSYNEQFF
d_call: NA
v_call: TRBV10-3
clone_size: few
j_call: TRBJ2-1

cdr3_nt: TGTGCCAGCAGCTTGGACCGGGACTCCCTCGAGCAGTACTTC
cdr3_aa: CASSLDRDSLEQYF
d_call: NA
v_call: TRBV11-3
clone_size: medium-sized
j_call: TRBJ2-7

cdr3_nt: TGTGCCTCCAGGACAGGGGCGCGGTATGGCTACACCTTC
cdr3_aa: CASRTGARYGYTF
d_call: TRBD1
v_call: TRBV30
clone_size: NA
j_call: TRBJ1-2

cdr3_nt: TGTGCCAGCAGCCAAGATCGGCCGGGACTAGCGGGAGAAACCTACTACGAGCAGTACTTC
cdr3_aa: CASSQDRPGLAGETYYEQYF
d_call: TRBD2
v_call: TRBV14
clone_size: NA
j_call: TRBJ2-7

cdr3_nt: TGCGCCAGCAGCCCGGGTACGGACAGGGTGAGCACTGAAGCTTTCTTT
cdr3_aa: CASSPGTDRVSTEAFF
d_call: TRBD1
v_call: TRBV5-1
clone_size: NA
j_call: TRBJ1-1

cdr3_nt: TGTGCCAGCAGCTTCGGGGCCGAGGCTACTGAAGCTTTCTTT
cdr3_aa: CASSFGAEATEAFF
d_call: NA
v_call: TRBV11-3
clone_size: NA
j_call: TRBJ1-1

cdr3_nt: TGTGCCAGTAGTCTCTCTGACAGGGGGTCCGGTACACCCCTCCACTTT
cdr3_aa: CASSLSDRGSGTPLHF
d_call: TRBD1
v_call: TRBV19
clone_size: NA
j_call: TRBJ1-6

cdr3_nt: TGTGCCAGCAGTTTATTAGCGGGAAAGGGCACCGGGGAGCTGTTTTTT
cdr3_aa: CASSLLAGKGTGELFF
d_call: TRBD2
v_call: TRBV6-8
clone_size: NA
j_call: TRBJ2-2

cdr3_nt: TGTGCCAGCAGCGCCCCGGGGGGGGACAGGGGCTACGAGCAGTACTTC
cdr3_aa: CASSAPGGDRGYEQYF
d_call: TRBD1
v_call: TRBV9
clone_size: NA
j_call: TRBJ2-7

cdr3_nt: TGTGCCAGCAGCCCGCAATCCTTGGGAGGTCTAAGCTACACCTTC
cdr3_aa: CASSPQSLGGLSYTF
d_call: NA
v_call: TRBV28
clone_size: NA
j_call: TRBJ1-2

cdr3_nt: TGTGCCAGCAGCGTGGGACAGGGTGGGGATACGCAGTATTTT
cdr3_aa: CASSVGQGGDTQYF
d_call: TRBD1
v_call: TRBV9
clone_size: NA
j_call: TRBJ2-3

cdr3_nt: TGTGCCAGCAGTGGCTCCCCGGGCTTTGGTGAGCAGTTCTTC
cdr3_aa: CASSGSPGFGEQFF
d_call: NA
v_call: TRBV6-8
clone_size: few
j_call: TRBJ2-1

cdr3_nt: TGTGCCAGCAGCGCCGGGGACAGGGACGAAGATACGCAGTATTTT
cdr3_aa: CASSAGDRDEDTQYF
d_call: TRBD1
v_call: TRBV9
clone_size: few
j_call: TRBJ2-3

cdr3_nt: TGTGCCAGCAGCGTAGTTGGAGAGACCCAGTACTTC
cdr3_aa: CASSVVGETQYF
d_call: NA
v_call: TRBV9
clone_size: few
j_call: TRBJ2-5

cdr3_nt: TGTGCCAGCAGCCCGCATGAGGTGTTCAGCGGCCAAGAGACCCAGTACTTC
cdr3_aa: CASSPHEVFSGQETQYF
d_call: NA
v_call: TRBV11-3
clone_size: NA
j_call: TRBJ2-5

cdr3_nt: TGTGCCAGCAGCTTAGGTGTACTGGGACAGGGGAAAGGCTACACCTTC
cdr3_aa: CASSLGVLGQGKGYTF
d_call: TRBD1
v_call: TRBV11-3
clone_size: NA
j_call: TRBJ1-2

cdr3_nt: TGCGCCAGCAGCCAAGAAGCGGCGAACACTGAAGCTTTCTTT
cdr3_aa: CASSQEAANTEAFF
d_call: NA
v_call: TRBV23-1
clone_size: few
j_call: TRBJ1-1

cdr3_nt: TGTGCCAGTAGTCGGCGTGGCAGGGTGGGGGATAATACGCAGTATTTT
cdr3_aa: CASSRRGRVGDNTQYF
d_call: NA
v_call: TRBV19
clone_size: NA
j_call: TRBJ2-3

cdr3_nt: TGTGCCAGCAGTTTATTCGGGGGGAACACTGAAGCTTTCTTT
cdr3_aa: CASSLFGGNTEAFF
d_call: NA
v_call: TRBV28
clone_size: large
j_call: TRBJ1-1

cdr3_nt: TGTGCCAGCAGTTACTCTCGGAGGGATAGGTATAGCAATCAGCCCCAGCATTTT
cdr3_aa: CASSYSRRDRYSNQPQHF
d_call: NA
v_call: TRBV6-8
clone_size: NA
j_call: TRBJ1-5